Listed here is a single T cell receptor beta chain. Its antigen is not known. It was with 60 Vbeta and 13 Jbeta primers that the PCR ran. Produced via immunoSEQ multiplex PCR; TCRdb's table is partial and in-frame only. In the table there are 79,000 or so clones, roughly 73% of which are singletons. The CDR3 covers 18 residues. Per the germline V gene, CDR1 is SGHVS and CDR2 is FQNEAQ. Trimming stripped 2 bases from V and 0 bases from J, with 16 bases between. The data are from a study of cytomegalovirus exposure and HLA in healthy donors. Study details: An analysis done earlier identified about 120 million unique TCR beta sequences from about 179 million T cells.

General study points: Most TCR sequences were uncommon, yet certain public TCRs appeared in many donors.

The J gene is TRBJ2-2, the V gene TRBV7-8, with D possibly TRBD2 on 5 matching bases. The sample taken for sequencing was PBMCs. The clonotype originates from a woman in her forties in good health and CMV-seropositive. CDR3 protein: CASSLFSAGASNTGELFF. The CDR3 DNA follows: TGTGCCAGCAGCTTATTCTCTGCGGGCGCCTCGAACACCGGGGAGCTGTTTTTT. Variable domain in full (rest from reference TRBV7-8 and TRBJ2-2): GAGVSQSPRYKVAKRGQDVALRCDPISGHVSLFWYQQALGQGPEFLTYFQNEAQLDKSGLPSDRFFAERPEGSVSTLKIQRTQQEDSAVYLCASSLFSAGASNTGELFFGEGSRLTVL.